This record looks at one T cell receptor (beta chain) sequence and its context. Germline loops: CDR1 SQVTM, CDR2 ANQGSEA. This CDR3 is built from 14 residues. Trimming pared 0 bases from V and 6 bases from J, leaving 14 bases between. This entry belongs to a study of CD8 T cells in Susac syndrome. Turning to the study itself: When their blood was taken, patients with Susac syndrome were therapy-naive, taking corticosteroids, or taking intravenous immunoglobulin alone.

RNA was extracted with the RNeasy kit, and a quantity of roughly 0.45 to 1 ug was reverse transcribed using random hexamers. TCRdb re-derived calls from the immunoSEQ multiplex PCR reads in MiXCR, one entry per CDR3 protein. Of approximately 190,000 distinct CDR3 sequences in the sample, approximately 96% were seen once. The J gene is TRBJ1-2, the V gene TRBV29-1; a possible D gene is TRBD1 (5 bases). The sample consisted of CD4+ T cells from PBMCs. The sequence was obtained from a human donor with Susac syndrome. CDR3 region: CSVEDRAGEDGYTF. CDR3 nucleotides: TGCAGCGTTGAAGATCGAGCGGGGGAGGATGGCTACACCTTC.